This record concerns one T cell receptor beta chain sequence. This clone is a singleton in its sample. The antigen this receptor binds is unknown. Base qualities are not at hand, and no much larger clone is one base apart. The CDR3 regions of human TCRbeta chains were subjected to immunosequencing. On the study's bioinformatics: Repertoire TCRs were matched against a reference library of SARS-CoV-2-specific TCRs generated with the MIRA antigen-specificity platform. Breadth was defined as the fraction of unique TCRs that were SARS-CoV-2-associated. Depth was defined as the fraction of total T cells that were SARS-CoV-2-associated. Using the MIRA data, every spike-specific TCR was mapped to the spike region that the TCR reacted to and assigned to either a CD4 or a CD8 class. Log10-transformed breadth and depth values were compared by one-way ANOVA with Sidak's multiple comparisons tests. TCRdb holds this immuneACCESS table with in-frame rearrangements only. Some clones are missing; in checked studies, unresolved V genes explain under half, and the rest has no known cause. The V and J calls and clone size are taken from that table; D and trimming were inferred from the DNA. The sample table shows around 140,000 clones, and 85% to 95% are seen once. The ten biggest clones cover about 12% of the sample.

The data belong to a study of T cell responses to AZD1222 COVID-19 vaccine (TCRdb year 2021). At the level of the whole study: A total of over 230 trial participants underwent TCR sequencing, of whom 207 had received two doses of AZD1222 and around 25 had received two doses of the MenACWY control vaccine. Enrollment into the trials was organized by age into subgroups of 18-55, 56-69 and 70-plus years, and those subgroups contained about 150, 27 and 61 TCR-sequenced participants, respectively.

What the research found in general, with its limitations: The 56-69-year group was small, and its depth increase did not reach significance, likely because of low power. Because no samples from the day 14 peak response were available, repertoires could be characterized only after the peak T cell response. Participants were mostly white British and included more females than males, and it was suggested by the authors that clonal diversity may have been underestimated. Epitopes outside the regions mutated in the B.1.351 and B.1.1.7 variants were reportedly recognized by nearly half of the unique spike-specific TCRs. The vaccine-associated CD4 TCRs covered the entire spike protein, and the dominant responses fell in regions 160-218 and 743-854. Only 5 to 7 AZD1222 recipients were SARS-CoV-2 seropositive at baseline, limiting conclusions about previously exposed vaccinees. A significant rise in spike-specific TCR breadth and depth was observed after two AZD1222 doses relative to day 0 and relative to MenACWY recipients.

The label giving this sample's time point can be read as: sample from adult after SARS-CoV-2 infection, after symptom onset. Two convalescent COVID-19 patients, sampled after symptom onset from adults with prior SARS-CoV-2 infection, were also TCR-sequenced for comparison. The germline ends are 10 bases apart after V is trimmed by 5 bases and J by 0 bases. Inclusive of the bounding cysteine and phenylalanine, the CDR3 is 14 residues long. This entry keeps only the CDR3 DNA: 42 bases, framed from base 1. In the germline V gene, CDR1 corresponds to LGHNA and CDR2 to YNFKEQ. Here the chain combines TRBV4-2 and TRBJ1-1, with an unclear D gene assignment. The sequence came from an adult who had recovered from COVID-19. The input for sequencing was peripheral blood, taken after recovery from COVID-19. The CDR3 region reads CASSWTVMNTEAFF. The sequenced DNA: TGTGCCAGCAGCTGGACTGTTATGAACACTGAAGCTTTCTTT.